This T cell receptor (beta chain) was documented in a study of T cells after yellow fever vaccination. This clonotype has ten or more counts. Its target is unknown. Findings of the study overall: The appearance of a small share of clonotypes in both CD4 and CD8 compartments was observed. It was the secondary response that reached its peak faster, day 5 versus 15, but it was weaker.

As TCR cDNA was made by 5'RACE template switching, a universal primer site and UMIs were added. TCRdb fed the 5' RACE reads into MiXCR, producing one record per CDR3 protein. Of tens of thousands of distinct CDR3 sequences in the sample, approximately 5.9% were seen once. CDR1 and CDR2 from the germline V gene are MNHEY and SVGAGI. The CDR3 length is 16 residues. V shed 2 bases and J 6 bases; nucleotides not matched to a gene: 8. Sequencing used CD4+ T cells sorted from PBMCs, obtained less than 16 days after the first yellow fever vaccination. This sequence joins TRBV6-5 and TRBJ1-4; 8 positions match TRBD1. The sequence was collected from a man between 18 and 35 years old who received the YFV17D yellow fever vaccine. The CDR3 nucleotides read TGTGCCAGCAGTTACACCGGCGGACAGGGCTATGAAAAACTGTTTTTT. Translation gives CASSYTGGQGYEKLFF.